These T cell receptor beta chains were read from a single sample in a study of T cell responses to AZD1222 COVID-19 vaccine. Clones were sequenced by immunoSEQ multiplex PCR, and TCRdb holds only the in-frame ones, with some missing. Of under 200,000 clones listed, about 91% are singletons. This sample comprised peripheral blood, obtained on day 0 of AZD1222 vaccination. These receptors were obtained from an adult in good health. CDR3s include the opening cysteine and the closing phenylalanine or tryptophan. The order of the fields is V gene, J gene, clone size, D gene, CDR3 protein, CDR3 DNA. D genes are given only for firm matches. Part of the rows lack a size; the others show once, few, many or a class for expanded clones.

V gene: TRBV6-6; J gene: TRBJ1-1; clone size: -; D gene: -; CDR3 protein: CASSYSMRGDTEAFF; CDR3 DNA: TGTGCCAGCAGTTACTCGATGCGGGGGGACACTGAAGCTTTCTTT
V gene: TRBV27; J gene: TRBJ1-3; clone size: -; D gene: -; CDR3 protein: CASSPTGGSGNTIYF; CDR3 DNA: TGTGCCAGCAGTCCTACGGGGGGCTCTGGAAACACCATATATTTT
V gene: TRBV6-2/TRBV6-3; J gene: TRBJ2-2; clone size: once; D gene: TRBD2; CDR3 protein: CASSYSGLAGVNTGELFF; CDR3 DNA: TGTGCCAGCAGTTACTCGGGACTAGCGGGAGTGAACACCGGGGAGCTGTTTTTT
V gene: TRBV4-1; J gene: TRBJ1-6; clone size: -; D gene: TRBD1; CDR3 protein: CASSRDGQALKHLNSPLHF; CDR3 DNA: TGCGCCAGCAGCCGAGACGGACAGGCACTAAAACATTTAAATTCACCCCTCCACTTT
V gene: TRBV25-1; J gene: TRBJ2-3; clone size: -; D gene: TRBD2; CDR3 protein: CASSSTTSGTDTQYF; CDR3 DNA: TGTGCCAGCAGTTCCACGACTAGCGGCACAGATACGCAGTATTTT
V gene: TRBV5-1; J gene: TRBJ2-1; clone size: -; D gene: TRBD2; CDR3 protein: CASSAGGSDNEQFF; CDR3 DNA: TGCGCCAGCAGCGCGGGGGGGTCAGACAATGAGCAGTTCTTC
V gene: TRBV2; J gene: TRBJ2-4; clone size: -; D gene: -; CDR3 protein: CASMGRSKNIQYF; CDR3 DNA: TGTGCCAGCATGGGACGAAGCAAAAACATTCAGTACTTC
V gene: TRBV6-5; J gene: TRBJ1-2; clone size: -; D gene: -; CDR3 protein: CASSRDRNYGYTF; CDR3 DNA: TGTGCCAGCAGTCGGGACCGCAACTATGGCTACACCTTC
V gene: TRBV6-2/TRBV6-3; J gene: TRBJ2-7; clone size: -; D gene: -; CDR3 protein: CASSSRPRSSEQYF; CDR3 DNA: TGTGCCAGCAGTTCCAGACCCCGGTCATCCGAGCAGTACTTC
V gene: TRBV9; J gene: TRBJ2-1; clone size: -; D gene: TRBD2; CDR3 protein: CASSVGTSSYNEQFF; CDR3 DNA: TGTGCCAGCAGCGTAGGGACTAGCTCCTACAATGAGCAGTTCTTC
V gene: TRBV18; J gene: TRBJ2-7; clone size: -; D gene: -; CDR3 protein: CASSPPPGYEQYF; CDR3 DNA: TGTGCCAGCTCACCCCCCCCAGGCTACGAGCAGTACTTC
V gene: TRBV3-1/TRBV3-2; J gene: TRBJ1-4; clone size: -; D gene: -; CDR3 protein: CASSQRSRDEKLFF; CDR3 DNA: TGTGCCAGCAGCCAACGATCGAGGGATGAAAAACTGTTTTTT
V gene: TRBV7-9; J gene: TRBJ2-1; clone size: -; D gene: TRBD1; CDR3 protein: CASSQDRYSYNEQFF; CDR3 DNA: TGTGCCAGCAGTCAGGACAGGTATTCCTACAATGAGCAGTTCTTC
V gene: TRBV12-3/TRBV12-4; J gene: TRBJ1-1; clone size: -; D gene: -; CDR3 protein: CASTPEMGTEAFF; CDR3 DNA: TGTGCCAGCACCCCAGAGATGGGCACTGAAGCTTTCTTT
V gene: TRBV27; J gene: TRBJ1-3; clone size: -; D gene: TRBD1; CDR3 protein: CASSSQGGAGGNTIYF; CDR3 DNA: TGTGCCAGCAGTTCCCAGGGGGGGGCGGGTGGAAACACCATATATTTT
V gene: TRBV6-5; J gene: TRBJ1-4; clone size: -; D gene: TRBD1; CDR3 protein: CASSPRGTGREKLFF; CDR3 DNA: TGTGCCAGCAGCCCGCGGGGGACAGGGCGTGAAAAACTGTTTTTT